A single T cell receptor (beta chain) is shown here with its context. Its antigen is unidentified. Germline CDR1 and CDR2: SGHRS and YFSETQ. CDR3 length equals 16 residues. Trimming removed 3 bases from V and 5 bases from J, with 18 bases in between. A sample-barcoded 5' primer and a J-beta primer mix were used in a second PCR of roughly 6 to 11 cycles. TCRdb redid the calling of the 5' RACE reads with MiXCR, one entry per CDR3 protein. Of over a million distinct CDR3 sequences in the sample, 59% are singletons; the top ten hold over 5.5%. The sample is drawn from a study of blood T cells in healthy people across ages. Points from the study as a whole: Across the age range, TCR beta diversity per million T cells fell in a roughly linear way.

Sequencing was carried out using blood. This TCR was recovered from a man aged 18 to 30 in good health. The chain is built from TRBV5-1 and TRBJ2-1; D could derive from TRBD1 or TRBD2 (5 bases each). The DNA for the CDR3 is TGCGCCAGCAGCTCTGGAGAGGGAAAGGGGCACAATGAGCAGTTCTTC. Translation: CASSSGEGKGHNEQFF.